This T cell receptor (beta chain) was captured by sequencing in a study of OX40 agonist ivuxolimab in advanced cancers. Study-level background: Ivuxolimab, an antibody that agonizes OX40 (CD134), was administered to the patients. Patients were dosed intravenously with ivuxolimab at 0.01 to 10 mg/kg every 2 weeks. General study points: The study found that CD8+ T cells averaged more expanded clones than CD4+.

This CDR3 region has 13 residues. Trimming removed 2 bases from V and 6 bases from J, with 5 bases in between. Germline V gene sequence: CDR1 SGHTA, CDR2 FQGNSA. Clones were sequenced by immunoSEQ multiplex PCR, and TCRdb holds only the in-frame ones, with some missing. The sample carries 68,000 or so clones, 70% to 85% recorded once. This clone has more than one count but fewer than ten. Its antigen is currently unknown. This rearrangement joins TRBV7-2 to TRBJ1-6, with D unresolved. The TCR sequence derives from an adult with an advanced solid tumor such as melanoma, head and neck, liver or kidney cancer. The specimen was CD4+ or CD8+ T cells sorted from blood, collected in a trial of the OX40 agonist ivuxolimab. The CDR3 here is CASSLSPNSPLHF. CDR3 DNA: TGTGCCAGCAGCTTATCCCCTAATTCACCCCTCCACTTT.